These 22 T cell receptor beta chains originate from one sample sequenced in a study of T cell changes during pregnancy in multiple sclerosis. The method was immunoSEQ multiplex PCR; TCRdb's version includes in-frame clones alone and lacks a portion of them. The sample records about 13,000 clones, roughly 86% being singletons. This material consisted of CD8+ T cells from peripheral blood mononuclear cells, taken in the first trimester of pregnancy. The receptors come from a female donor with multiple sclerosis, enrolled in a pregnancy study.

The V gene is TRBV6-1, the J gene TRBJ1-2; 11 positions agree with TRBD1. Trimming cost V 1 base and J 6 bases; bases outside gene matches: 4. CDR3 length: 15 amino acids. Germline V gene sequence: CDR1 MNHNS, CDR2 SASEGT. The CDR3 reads CASSEGTGGFDGYTF. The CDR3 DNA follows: TGTGCCAGCAGTGAAGGGACAGGGGGCTTCGATGGCTACACCTTC.

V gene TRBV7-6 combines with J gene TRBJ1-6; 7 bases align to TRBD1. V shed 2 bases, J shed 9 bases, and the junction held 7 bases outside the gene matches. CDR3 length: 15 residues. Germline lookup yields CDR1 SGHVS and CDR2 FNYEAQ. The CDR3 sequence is CASSLFDRDSSPLHF. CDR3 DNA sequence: TGTGCCAGCAGCTTATTTGACAGGGACAGTTCACCCCTCCACTTT.

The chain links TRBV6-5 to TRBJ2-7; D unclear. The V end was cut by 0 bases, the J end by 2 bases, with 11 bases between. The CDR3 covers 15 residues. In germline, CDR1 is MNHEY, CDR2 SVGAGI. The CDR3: CASSYSFPYTYEQYF. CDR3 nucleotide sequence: TGTGCCAGCAGTTACTCTTTCCCCTATACCTACGAGCAGTACTTC.

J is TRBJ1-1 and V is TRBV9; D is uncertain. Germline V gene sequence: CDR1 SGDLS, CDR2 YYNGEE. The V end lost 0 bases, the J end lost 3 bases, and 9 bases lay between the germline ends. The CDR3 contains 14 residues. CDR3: CASSVVEGYTEAFF. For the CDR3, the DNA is TGTGCCAGCAGCGTAGTTGAGGGCTACACTGAAGCTTTCTTT.

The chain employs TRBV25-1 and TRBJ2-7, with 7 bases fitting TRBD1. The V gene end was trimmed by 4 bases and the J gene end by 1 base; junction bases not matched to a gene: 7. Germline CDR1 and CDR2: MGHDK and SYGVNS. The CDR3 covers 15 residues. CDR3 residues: CASSGRQGMSYEQYF. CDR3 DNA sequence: TGTGCCAGCAGTGGACGACAGGGAATGTCCTACGAGCAGTACTTC.

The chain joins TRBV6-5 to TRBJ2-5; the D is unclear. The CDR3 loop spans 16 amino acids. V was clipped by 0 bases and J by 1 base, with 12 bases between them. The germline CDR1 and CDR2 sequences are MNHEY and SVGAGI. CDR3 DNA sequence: TGTGCCAGCAGTTACTCGAGCCCGCTAACCCAAGAGACCCAGTACTTC. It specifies CASSYSSPLTQETQYF.

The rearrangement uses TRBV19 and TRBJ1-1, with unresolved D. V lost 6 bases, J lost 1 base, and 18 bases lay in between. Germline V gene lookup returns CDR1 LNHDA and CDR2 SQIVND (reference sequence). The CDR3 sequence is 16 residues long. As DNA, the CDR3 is TGTGCCAGTAGAAACGCCCAGGCGGGGAAGAACACTGAAGCTTTCTTT. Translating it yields CASRNAQAGKNTEAFF.

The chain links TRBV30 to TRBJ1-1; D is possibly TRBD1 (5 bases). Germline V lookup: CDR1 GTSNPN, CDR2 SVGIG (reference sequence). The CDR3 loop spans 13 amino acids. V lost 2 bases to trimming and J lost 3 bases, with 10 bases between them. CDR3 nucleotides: TGTGCCTGGAGTAAAGGGGCGCACACTGAAGCTTTCTTT. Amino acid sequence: CAWSKGAHTEAFF. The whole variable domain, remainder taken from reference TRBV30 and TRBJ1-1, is SQTIHQWPATLVQPVGSPLSLECTVEGTSNPNLYWYRQAAGRGLQLLFYSVGIGQISSEVPQNLSASRPQDRQFILSSKKLLLSDSGFYLCAWSKGAHTEAFFGQGTRLTVV.

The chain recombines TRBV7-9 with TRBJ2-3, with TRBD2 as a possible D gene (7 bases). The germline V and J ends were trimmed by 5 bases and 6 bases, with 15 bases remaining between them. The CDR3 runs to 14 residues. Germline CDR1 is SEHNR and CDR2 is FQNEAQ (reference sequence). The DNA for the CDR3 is TGTGCCAGCAGCCGTCTGTCGGGGGGCGATACGCAGTATTTT. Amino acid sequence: CASSRLSGGDTQYF.

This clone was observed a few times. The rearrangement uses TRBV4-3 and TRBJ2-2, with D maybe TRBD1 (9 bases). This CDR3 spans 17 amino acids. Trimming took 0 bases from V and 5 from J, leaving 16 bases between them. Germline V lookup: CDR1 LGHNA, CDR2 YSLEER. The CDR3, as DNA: TGCGCCAGCAGCCAAGAAGTAGCGGGACAGGGTACCGGGGAGCTGTTTTTT. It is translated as CASSQEVAGQGTGELFF.

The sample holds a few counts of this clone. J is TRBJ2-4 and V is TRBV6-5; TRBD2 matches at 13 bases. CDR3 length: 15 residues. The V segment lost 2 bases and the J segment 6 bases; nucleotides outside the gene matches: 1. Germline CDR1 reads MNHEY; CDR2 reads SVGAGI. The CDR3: CASSYTSGGVNIQYF. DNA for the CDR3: TGTGCCAGCAGTTACACTAGCGGGGGGGTAAACATTCAGTACTTC.

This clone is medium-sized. CDR3 region: CASSQSDRIYGYTF. Written as DNA, the CDR3 is TGCGCCAGCAGCCAAAGCGACAGGATCTATGGCTACACCTTC. The V and J genes are TRBV4-3 and TRBJ1-2; a weak D match, TRBD1 (6 bases). The V gene lost 2 bases and the J gene lost 4 bases, with 11 bases spanning the gap. CDR1 is LGHNA, CDR2 YSLEER, per germline. The CDR3 spans 14 residues.

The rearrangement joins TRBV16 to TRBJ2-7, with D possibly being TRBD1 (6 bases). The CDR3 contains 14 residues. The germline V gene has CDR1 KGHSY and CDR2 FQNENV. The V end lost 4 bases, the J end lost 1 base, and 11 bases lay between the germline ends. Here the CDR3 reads CASSPSTGSYEQYF. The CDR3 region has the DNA TGTGCCAGCAGCCCATCGACAGGTTCCTACGAGCAGTACTTC.

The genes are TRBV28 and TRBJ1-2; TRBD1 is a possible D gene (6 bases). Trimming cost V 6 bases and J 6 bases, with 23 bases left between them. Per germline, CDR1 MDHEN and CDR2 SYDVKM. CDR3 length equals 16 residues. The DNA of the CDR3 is TGTGCCAGCAGCGAAACCGGCGAGGGGGTTGTAAATGGCTACACCTTC. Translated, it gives CASSETGEGVVNGYTF.

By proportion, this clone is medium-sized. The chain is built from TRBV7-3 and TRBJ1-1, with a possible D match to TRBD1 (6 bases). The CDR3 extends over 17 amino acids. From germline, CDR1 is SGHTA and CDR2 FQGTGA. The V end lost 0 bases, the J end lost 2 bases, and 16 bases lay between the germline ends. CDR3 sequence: CASSLTGQGIPNTEAFF. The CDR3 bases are TGTGCCAGCAGCTTAACCGGTCAGGGGATCCCTAACACTGAAGCTTTCTTT.

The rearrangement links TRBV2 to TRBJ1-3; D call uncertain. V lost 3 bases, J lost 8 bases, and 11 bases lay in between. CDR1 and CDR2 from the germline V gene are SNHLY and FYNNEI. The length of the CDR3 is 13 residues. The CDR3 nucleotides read TGTGCCAGCAGTGACTCACTGAGCTACACCATATATTTT. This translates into CASSDSLSYTIYF.

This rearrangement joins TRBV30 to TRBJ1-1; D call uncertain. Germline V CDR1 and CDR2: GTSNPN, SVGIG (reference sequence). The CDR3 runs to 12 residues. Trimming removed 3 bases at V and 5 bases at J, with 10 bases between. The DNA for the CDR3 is TGTGCCTGGAGGTTAGGAGGGACTGAAGCTTTCTTT. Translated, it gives CAWRLGGTEAFF.

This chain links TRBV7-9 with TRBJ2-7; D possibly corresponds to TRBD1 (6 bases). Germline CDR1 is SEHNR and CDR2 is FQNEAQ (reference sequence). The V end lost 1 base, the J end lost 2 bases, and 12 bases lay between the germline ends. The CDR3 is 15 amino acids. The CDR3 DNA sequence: TGTGCCAGCAGCTTAGTGGGTGGACAGCCCTACGAGCAGTACTTC. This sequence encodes CASSLVGGQPYEQYF.

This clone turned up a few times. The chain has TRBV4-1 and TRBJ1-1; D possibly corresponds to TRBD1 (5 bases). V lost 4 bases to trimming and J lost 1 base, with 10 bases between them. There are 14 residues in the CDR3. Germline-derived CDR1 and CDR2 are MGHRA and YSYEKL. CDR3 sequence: CASSLRDGNTEAFF. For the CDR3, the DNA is TGCGCCAGCAGCCTCAGGGATGGGAACACTGAAGCTTTCTTT.

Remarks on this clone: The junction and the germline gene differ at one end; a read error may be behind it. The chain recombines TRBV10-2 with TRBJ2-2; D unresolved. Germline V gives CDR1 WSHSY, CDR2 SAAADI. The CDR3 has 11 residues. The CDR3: CASMNTRELFF. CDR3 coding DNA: TGCGCCAGCATGAACACCAGGGAGCTGTTTTTT.

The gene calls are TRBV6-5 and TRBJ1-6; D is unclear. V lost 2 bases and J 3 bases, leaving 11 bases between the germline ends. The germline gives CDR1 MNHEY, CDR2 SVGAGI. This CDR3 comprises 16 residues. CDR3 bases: TGTGCCAGCAGTTACGAGGCAGAGTTCTATAATTCACCCCTCCACTTT. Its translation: CASSYEAEFYNSPLHF.

This chain's CDR3 is CASSWGEEVTEAFF. The CDR3 nucleotides are TGTGCCAGCAGTTGGGGGGAGGAGGTGACTGAAGCTTTCTTT. The chain recombines TRBV6-5 with TRBJ1-1, with D maybe TRBD1 (5 bases). V was pared by 4 bases and J by 5 bases, with 14 bases between. The CDR3 runs 14 residues. CDR1 is MNHEY and CDR2 is SVGAGI in the germline V gene.